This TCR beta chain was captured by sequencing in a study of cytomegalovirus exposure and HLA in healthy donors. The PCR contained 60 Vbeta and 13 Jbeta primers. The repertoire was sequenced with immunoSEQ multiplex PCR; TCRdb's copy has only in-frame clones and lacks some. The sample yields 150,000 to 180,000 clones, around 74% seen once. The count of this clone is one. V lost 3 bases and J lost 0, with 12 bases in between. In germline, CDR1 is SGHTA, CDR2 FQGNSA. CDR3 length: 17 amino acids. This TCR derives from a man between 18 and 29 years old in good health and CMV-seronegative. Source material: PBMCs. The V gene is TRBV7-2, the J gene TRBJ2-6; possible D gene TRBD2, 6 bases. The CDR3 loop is CASSFAGRLSGANVLTF. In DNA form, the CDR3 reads TGTGCCAGCAGCTTTGCGGGACGGCTCTCTGGGGCCAACGTCCTGACTTTC.